The 10 T cell receptor beta chains listed next were all sequenced from one sample in a study of blood T cell repertoires in COVID-19. TCRdb's copy holds only in-frame clones and misses some; the assay was immunoSEQ multiplex PCR. Of around 260,000 clones in the sample, 88% were seen once. The sequencing sample was made of peripheral blood. The source of these receptors is a man aged 60 to 75 who had recovered from COVID-19.

This chain uses TRBV6-6 with TRBJ1-1; possibly TRBD1 for D (6 bases). Germline-derived CDR1 and CDR2 are MNHNY and SVGAGI (reference sequence). This CDR3 is built from 13 residues. Trimming took off 6 bases at V and 1 base at J, with 9 bases between the two ends. CDR3 amino acids: CASRMTGNTEAFF. CDR3 DNA: TGTGCCAGCAGAATGACAGGGAACACTGAAGCTTTCTTT.

The chain joins TRBV9 to TRBJ2-2, with a tentative D call TRBD1 (6 bases). This CDR3 contains 18 residues. V shed 2 bases and J shed 1 base, with 18 bases lying between them. From germline, CDR1 is SGDLS and CDR2 YYNGEE. This CDR3 is CASSVRLSGALNTGELFF. CDR3 nucleotides: TGTGCCAGCAGCGTCCGCCTTTCAGGGGCTTTGAACACCGGGGAGCTGTTTTTT.

This clone has a handful of counts. The chain links TRBV2 to TRBJ1-1, with D unresolved. Trimming took off 8 bases at V and 11 bases at J, with 15 bases between the two ends. The CDR3 runs 11 residues. CDR1 is SNHLY and CDR2 is FYNNEI in the germline V gene. The CDR3: CASSSGLRAFF. The DNA of the CDR3 is TGTGCCAGCTCGTCTGGTTTGAGGGCTTTCTTT. Full variable domain (missing parts from reference TRBV2 and TRBJ1-1): EPEVTQTPSHQVTQMGQEVILRCVPISNHLYFYWYRQILGQKVEFLVSFYNNEISEKSEIFDDQFSVERPDGSNFTLKIRSTKLEDSAMYFCASSSGLRAFFGQGTRLTVV.

V is TRBV2 and J is TRBJ1-2; D is undetermined. This CDR3 is 14 amino acids long. Trimming removed 3 bases from V and 0 bases from J, with 8 bases in between. Germline V gives CDR1 SNHLY, CDR2 FYNNEI. In nucleotides, the CDR3 is TGTGCCAGCAGTGAGGAGGGCACTAACTATGGCTACACCTTC. Protein product: CASSEEGTNYGYTF. Complete variable domain (other parts from reference TRBV2 and TRBJ1-2): EPEVTQTPSHQVTQMGQEVILRCVPISNHLYFYWYRQILGQKVEFLVSFYNNEISEKSEIFDDQFSVERPDGSNFTLKIRSTKLEDSAMYFCASSEEGTNYGYTFGSGTRLTVV.

This chain connects TRBV5-1 to TRBJ2-7, with D possibly being TRBD1 (5 bases). V lost 5 bases and J lost 0, with 12 bases in between. Germline loops: CDR1 SGHRS, CDR2 YFSETQ. CDR3 length: 14 amino acids. The CDR3 region is CASRLDINSYEQYF. In nucleotides, the CDR3 is TGCGCCAGCAGGCTGGACATAAACTCCTACGAGCAGTACTTC.

This clone was observed a single time. The V call is TRBV11-2, the J call TRBJ1-2; D not certain. The CDR3 is 16 residues long. CDR1 is SGHAT and CDR2 is FQNNGV in the germline V gene. Trimming pared 1 base from V and 2 bases from J, leaving 14 bases between. CDR3 sequence reads: CASSLVSNPANYGYTF. CDR3 DNA sequence: TGTGCCAGCAGCTTAGTCTCTAACCCAGCGAACTATGGCTACACCTTC.

The DNA of the CDR3 is TGTGCCAGCAGTTACGGAGGGGCTGGAGACACTGAAGCTTTCTTT. This codes for CASSYGGAGDTEAFF. The chain couples TRBV6-2 or TRBV6-3 to TRBJ1-1; D perhaps matches TRBD1 (5 bases). This CDR3 has 15 amino acids. CDR1 MNHEY and CDR2 SVGEGT come from the germline V gene. V lost 2 bases and J 3 bases, leaving 13 bases between the germline ends.

This clone was counted only a few times. The J gene is TRBJ1-3, the V gene TRBV29-1; possibly TRBD1 for D (6 bases). Germline CDR1 is SQVTM and CDR2 is ANQGSEA. Trimming stripped 6 bases from V and 0 bases from J, with 9 bases between. The CDR3 totals 13 residues. CDR3 loop: CSVRTASGNTIYF. The CDR3 nucleotides are TGCAGCGTCCGGACAGCCTCTGGAAACACCATATATTTT.

This chain connects TRBV11-2 to TRBJ2-1, with 12 bases aligning to TRBD2. The CDR3 has 15 amino acids. Looked up from germline, CDR1 is SGHAT and CDR2 is FQNNGV. The trim removed 5 bases at V and 6 bases at J, leaving 5 bases unmatched. For the CDR3, the DNA is TGTGCCAGCAGCGATCTAGCGGGGGGGATCAATGAGCAGTTCTTC. It codes for CASSDLAGGINEQFF.

This rearrangement joins TRBV29-1 to TRBJ2-1; D is undetermined. From germline, CDR1 is SQVTM and CDR2 ANQGSEA. V was trimmed by 3 bases and J by 0 bases, leaving 6 bases between them. CDR3 length: 13 residues. This chain's CDR3 is CSVDSSSYNEQFF. CDR3 bases: TGCAGCGTTGACTCGAGCTCCTACAATGAGCAGTTCTTC.